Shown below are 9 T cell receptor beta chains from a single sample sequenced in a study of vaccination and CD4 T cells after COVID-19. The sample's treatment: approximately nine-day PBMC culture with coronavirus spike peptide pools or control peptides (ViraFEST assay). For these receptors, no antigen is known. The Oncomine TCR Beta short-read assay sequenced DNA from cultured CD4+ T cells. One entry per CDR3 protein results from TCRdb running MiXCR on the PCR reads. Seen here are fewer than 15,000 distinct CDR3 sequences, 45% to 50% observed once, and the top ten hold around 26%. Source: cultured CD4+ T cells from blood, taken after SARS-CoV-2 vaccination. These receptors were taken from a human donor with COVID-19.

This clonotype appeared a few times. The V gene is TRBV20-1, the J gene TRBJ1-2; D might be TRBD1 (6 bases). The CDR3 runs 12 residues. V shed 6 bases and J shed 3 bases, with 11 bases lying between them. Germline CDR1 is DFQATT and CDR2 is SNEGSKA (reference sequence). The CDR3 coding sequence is TGCAGTGCAAGAAAGGGGGACTATGGCTACACCTTC. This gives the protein CSARKGDYGYTF.

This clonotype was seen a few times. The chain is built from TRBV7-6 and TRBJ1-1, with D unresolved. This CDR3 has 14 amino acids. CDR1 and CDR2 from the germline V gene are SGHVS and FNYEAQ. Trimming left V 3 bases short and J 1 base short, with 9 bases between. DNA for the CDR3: TGTGCCAGCAGCTTGCGATCCGGGAACACTGAAGCTTTCTTT. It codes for CASSLRSGNTEAFF. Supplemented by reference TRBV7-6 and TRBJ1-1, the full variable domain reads GAGVSQSPRYKVTKRGQDVALRCDPISGHVSLYWYRQALGQGPEFLTYFNYEAQQDKSGLPNDRFSAERPEGSISTLTIQRTEQRDSAMYRCASSLRSGNTEAFFGQGTRLTVV.

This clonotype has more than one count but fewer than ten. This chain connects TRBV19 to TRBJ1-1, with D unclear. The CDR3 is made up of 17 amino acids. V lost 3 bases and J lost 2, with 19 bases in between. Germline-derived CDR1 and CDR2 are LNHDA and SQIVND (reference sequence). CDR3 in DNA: TGTGCCAGTAGTATTGAGAGGGTAAGAGGGTTAAACACTGAAGCTTTCTTT. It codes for CASSIERVRGLNTEAFF.

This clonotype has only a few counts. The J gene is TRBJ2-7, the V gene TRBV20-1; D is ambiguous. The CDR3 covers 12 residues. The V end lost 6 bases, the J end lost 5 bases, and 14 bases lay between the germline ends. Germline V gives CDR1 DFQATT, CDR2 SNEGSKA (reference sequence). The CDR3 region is CSAPSLGNEQYF. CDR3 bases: TGCAGTGCCCCTTCCCTAGGTAACGAGCAGTACTTC.

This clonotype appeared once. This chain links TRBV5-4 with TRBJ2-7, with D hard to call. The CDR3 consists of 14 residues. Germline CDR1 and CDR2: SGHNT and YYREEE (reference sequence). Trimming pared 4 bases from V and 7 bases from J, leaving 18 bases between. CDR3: CASSLDPGQGEQYF. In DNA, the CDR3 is TGTGCCAGCAGCCTGGACCCGGGCCAAGGGGAGCAGTACTTC.

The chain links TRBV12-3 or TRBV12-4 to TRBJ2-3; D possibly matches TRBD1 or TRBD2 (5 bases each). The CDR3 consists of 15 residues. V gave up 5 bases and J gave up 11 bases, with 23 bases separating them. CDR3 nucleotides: TGTGCCAGCAGTCCACGGGGCAAACCCCCTAAGGGGCAGTATTTT. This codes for CASSPRGKPPKGQYF.

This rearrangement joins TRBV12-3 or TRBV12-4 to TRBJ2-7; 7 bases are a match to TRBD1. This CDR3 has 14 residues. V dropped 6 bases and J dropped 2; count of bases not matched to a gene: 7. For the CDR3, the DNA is TGTGCCAGCAGACAAGACAGGGCAACCTACGAGCAGTACTTC. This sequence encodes CASRQDRATYEQYF.

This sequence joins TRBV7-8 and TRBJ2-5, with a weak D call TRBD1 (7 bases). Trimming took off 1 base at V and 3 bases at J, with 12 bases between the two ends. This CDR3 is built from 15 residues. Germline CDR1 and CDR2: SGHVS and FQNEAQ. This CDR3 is CASSLGAGGKETQYF. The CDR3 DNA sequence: TGTGCCAGCAGCTTAGGGGCAGGGGGGAAAGAGACCCAGTACTTC.

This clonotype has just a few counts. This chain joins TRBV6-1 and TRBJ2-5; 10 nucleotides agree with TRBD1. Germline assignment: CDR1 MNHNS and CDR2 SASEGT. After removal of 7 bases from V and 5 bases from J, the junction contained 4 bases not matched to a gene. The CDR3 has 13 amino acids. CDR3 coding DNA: TGTGCCAGCATGAGACAGGGGGCGGAGACCCAGTACTTC. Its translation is CASMRQGAETQYF.